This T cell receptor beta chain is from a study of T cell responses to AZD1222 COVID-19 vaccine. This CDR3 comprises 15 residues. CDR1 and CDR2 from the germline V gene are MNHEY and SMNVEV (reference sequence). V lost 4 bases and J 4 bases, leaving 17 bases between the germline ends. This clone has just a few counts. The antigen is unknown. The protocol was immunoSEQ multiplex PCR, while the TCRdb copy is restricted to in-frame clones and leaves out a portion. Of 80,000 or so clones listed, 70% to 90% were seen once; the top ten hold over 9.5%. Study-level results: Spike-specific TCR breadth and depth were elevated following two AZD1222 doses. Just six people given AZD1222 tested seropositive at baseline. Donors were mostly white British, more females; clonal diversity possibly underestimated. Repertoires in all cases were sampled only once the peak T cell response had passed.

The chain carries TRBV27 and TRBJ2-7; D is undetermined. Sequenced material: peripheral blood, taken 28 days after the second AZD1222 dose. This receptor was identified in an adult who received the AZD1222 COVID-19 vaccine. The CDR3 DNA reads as TGTGCCAGCAGTTCCCCCACCTTGGCCCCTTACGAGCAGTACTTC. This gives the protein CASSSPTLAPYEQYF.